The entry that follows covers one T cell receptor (beta chain) sequence. Its specificity is unknown. This entry comes from a study of T cell clonotyping in hematopoietic cell transplantation. In the study overall: Recipient samples before transplant were obtained post-cytoreduction. Study results and limitations: Broader posttransplant TCR repertoire diversity was predicted by graft donor and pretransplant recipient Inverse Simpson Index values.

Specified time point: recipient sample about 28 days before transplant, after cytoreduction. Recipient blood drawn about 28 days pretransplant and days 30, 100, 180 after. The CDR3 runs 15 residues. Germline loops: CDR1 WNHNN, CDR2 SYGVQD (reference sequence). V was clipped by 4 bases and J by 0 bases, with 12 bases between them. The assay was immunoSEQ multiplex PCR, and TCRdb's table has in-frame clones only and misses some. The data show tens of thousands of clones, with 90% to 96% seen just once and around 1.7% held by the top ten. This rearrangement joins TRBV10-1 to TRBJ1-1; D might be TRBD1 (6 bases). This material consisted of peripheral blood mononuclear cells, taken before stem cell transplant. The sequence derives from a woman aged 50 to 65 with acute myeloid leukemia. Some clones in this sample may be carry-over from other donors' samples. CDR3 sequence reads: CASSAHGGMNTEAFF. CDR3 DNA sequence: TGCGCCAGCAGTGCCCACGGGGGCATGAACACTGAAGCTTTCTTT.